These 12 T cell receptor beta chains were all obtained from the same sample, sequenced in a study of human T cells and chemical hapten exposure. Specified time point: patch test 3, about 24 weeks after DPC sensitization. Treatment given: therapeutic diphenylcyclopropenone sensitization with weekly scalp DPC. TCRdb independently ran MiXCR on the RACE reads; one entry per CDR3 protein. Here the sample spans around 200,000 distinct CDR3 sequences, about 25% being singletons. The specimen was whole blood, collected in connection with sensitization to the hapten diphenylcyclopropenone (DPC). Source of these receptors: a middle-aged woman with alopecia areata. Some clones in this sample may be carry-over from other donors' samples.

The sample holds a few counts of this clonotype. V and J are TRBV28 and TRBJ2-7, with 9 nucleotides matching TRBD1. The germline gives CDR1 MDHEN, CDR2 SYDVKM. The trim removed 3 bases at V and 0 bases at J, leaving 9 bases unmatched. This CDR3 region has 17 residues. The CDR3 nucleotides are TGTGCCAGCAGTTTCTACCCGGGACAGGGCGACTCCTACGAGCAGTACTTC. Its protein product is CASSFYPGQGDSYEQYF.

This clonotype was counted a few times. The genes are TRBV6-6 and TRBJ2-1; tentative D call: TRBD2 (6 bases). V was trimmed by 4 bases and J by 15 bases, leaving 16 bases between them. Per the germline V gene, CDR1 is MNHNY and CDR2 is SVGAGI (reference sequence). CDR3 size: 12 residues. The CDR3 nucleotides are TGTGCCAGCAGTTGGGGACTGGAGGTGGGGTTCTTC. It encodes CASSWGLEVGFF.

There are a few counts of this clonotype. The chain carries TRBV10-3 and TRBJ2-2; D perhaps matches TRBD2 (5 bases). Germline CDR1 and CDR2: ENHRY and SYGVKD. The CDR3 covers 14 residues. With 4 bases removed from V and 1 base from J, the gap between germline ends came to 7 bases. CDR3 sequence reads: CAISGTQNTGELFF. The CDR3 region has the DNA TGTGCCATCAGTGGGACTCAGAACACCGGGGAGCTGTTTTTT.

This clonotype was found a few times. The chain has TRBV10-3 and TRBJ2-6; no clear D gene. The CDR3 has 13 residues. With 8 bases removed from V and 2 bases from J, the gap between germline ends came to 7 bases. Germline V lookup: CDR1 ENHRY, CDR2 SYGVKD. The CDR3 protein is CAILAPGANVLTF. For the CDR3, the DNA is TGTGCCATCTTGGCTCCTGGGGCCAACGTCCTGACTTTC.

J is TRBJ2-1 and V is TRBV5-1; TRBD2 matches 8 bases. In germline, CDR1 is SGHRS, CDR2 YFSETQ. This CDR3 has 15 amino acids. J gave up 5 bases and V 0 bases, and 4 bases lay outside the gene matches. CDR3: CASSLAGTRNNEQFF. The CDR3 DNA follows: TGCGCCAGCAGCTTGGCCGGGACTAGGAACAATGAGCAGTTCTTC. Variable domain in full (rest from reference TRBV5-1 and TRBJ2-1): KAGVTQTPRYLIKTRGQQVTLSCSPISGHRSVSWYQQTPGQGLQFLFEYFSETQRNKGNFPGRFSGRQFSNSRSEMNVSTLELGDSALYLCASSLAGTRNNEQFFGPGTRLTVL.

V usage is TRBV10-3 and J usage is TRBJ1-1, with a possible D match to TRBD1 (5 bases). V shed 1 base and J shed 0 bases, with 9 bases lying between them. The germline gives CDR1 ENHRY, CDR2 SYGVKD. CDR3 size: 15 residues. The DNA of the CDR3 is TGTGCCATCAGTGAGTTTGGGGCAATGAACACTGAAGCTTTCTTT. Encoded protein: CAISEFGAMNTEAFF.

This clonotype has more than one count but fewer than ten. For the CDR3, the DNA is TGTGCCAGCAGTTACGAACAAAATCAGCCCCAGCATTTT. Amino acid sequence: CASSYEQNQPQHF. The chain has TRBV6-2 or TRBV6-3 and TRBJ1-5; D remains unclear. Trimming left V 2 bases short and J 4 bases short, with 6 bases between. Germline V lookup: CDR1 MNHEY, CDR2 SVGEGT. The CDR3 contains 13 residues.

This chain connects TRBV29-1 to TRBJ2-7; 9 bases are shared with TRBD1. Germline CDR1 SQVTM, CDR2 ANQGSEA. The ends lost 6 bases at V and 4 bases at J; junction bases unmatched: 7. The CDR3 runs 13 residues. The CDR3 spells CSVRGGQGYEQYF. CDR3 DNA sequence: TGCAGCGTCCGAGGCGGACAGGGGTACGAGCAGTACTTC.

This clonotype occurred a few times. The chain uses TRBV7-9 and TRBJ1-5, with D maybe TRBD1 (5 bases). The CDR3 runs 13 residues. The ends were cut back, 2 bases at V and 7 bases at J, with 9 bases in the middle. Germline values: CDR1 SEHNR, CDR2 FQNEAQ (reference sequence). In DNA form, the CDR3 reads TGTGCCAGCAGCTTACAGGGTGACCAGCCCCAGCATTTT. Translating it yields CASSLQGDQPQHF.

Written as DNA, the CDR3 is TGTGCCAGCAGCTCCCGACTAGCGGGGAACCCTACGGAGCAGTACTTC. Encoded protein: CASSSRLAGNPTEQYF. The chain uses TRBV7-2 and TRBJ2-7; 11 nucleotides align to TRBD2. CDR1 SGHTA and CDR2 FQGNSA come from the germline V gene. This CDR3 is 16 amino acids long. Trimming took 4 bases from V and 7 from J; bases not matched to a gene: 12. Together with reference TRBV7-2 and TRBJ2-7, the CDR3 gives the full variable domain: GAGVSQSPSNKVTEKGKDVELRCDPISGHTALYWYRQSLGQGLEFLIYFQGNSAPDKSGLPSDRFSAERTGGSVSTLTIQRTQQEDSAVYLCASSSRLAGNPTEQYFGPGTRLTVT.

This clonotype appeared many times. The CDR3 DNA follows: TGCAGCGGCGGGGCTGGGGGTAGCGAGCAGTACTTC. It is translated as CSGGAGGSEQYF. V usage is TRBV29-1 and J usage is TRBJ2-7; D possibly corresponds to TRBD2 (6 bases). The CDR3 is 12 residues long. Trimming shortened V by 7 bases and J by 6 bases, and 16 bases separated the two germline ends. Per the germline V gene, CDR1 is SQVTM and CDR2 is ANQGSEA.

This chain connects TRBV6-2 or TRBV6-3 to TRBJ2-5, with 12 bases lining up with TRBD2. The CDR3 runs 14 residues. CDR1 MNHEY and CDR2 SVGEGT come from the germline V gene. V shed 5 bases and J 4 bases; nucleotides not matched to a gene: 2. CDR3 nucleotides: TGTGCCAGCAGTACTAGCGGGAGGAGAGAGACCCAGTACTTC. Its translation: CASSTSGRRETQYF.